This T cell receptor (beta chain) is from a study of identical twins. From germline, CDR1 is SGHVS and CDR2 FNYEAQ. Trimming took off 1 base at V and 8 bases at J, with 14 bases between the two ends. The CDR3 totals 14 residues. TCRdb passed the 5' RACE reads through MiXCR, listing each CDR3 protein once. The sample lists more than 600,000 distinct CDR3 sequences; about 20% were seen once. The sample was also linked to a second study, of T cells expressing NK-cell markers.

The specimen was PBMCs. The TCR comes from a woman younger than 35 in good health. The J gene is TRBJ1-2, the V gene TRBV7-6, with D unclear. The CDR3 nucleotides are TGTGCCAGCAGCTTAGGGACCTATGGCAGGGGCTACACCTTC. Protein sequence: CASSLGTYGRGYTF.